This T cell receptor beta chain stems from a study of T cell responses to AZD1222 COVID-19 vaccine. Libraries were prepared by immunoSEQ multiplex PCR; TCRdb keeps only in-frame clonotypes and omits some of them. The sample yields over 50,000 clones, about 89% seen once. Trimming took off 0 bases at V and 1 base at J, with 6 bases between the two ends. The length of the CDR3 is 14 residues. Germline CDR1 and CDR2: LGHDT and YNNKEL (reference sequence). This clone appeared a single time. Antigen: not known. Findings and limits, study-wide: Repertoire collection took place solely once the T cell response had peaked.

This clonotype was sampled from an adult who received the AZD1222 COVID-19 vaccine. The sequencing used peripheral blood, collected 28 days after the second AZD1222 dose. The chain recombines TRBV3-1 (or the pseudogene TRBV3-2) with TRBJ1-1, with no clear D. The CDR3 sequence is CASSQEPENTEAFF. Here the CDR3 DNA reads TGTGCCAGCAGCCAAGAGCCAGAGAACACTGAAGCTTTCTTT.